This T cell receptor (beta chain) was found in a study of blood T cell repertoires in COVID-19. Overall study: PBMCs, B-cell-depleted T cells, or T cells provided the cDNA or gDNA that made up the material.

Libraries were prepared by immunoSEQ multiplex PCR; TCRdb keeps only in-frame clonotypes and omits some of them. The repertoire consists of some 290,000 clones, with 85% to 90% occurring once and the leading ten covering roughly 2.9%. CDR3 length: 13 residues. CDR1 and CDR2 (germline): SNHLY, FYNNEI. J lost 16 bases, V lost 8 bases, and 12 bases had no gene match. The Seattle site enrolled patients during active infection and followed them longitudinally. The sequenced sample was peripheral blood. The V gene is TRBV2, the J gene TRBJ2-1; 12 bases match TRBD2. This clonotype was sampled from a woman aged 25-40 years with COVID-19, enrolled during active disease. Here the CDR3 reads CASANTSGRNKFF. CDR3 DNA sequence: TGTGCCAGCGCCAATACTAGCGGGAGGAATAAATTCTTC.